Shown below are 23 T cell receptor beta chains from a single sample sequenced in a study of PD-1 blockade in mismatch repair-deficient tumors. Sequencing used immunoSEQ multiplex PCR; TCRdb keeps in-frame clones, though not all of them. Of 50,000 or so clones in the sample, about 85% are singletons; the top ten hold over 7.5%. The sample here was peripheral blood, taken approximately 18 weeks after starting pembrolizumab. These receptors came from an adult with mismatch repair-deficient cancer.

This rearrangement joins TRBV6-5 to TRBJ2-7; TRBD1 matches 10 bases. The CDR3 loop spans 14 amino acids. The ends lost 3 bases at V and 4 bases at J; junction bases unmatched: 3. The germline gives CDR1 MNHEY, CDR2 SVGAGI. CDR3 nucleotides: TGTGCCAGCAGTTATCAGGGACAGGGGTACGAGCAGTACTTC. Its translation is CASSYQGQGYEQYF.

The rearrangement links TRBV6-5 to TRBJ1-2; tentatively, D is TRBD1 (5 bases). The CDR3 is 14 residues long. Germline-derived CDR1 and CDR2 are MNHEY and SVGAGI. Trimming took off 6 bases at V and 7 bases at J, with 18 bases between the two ends. The CDR3 DNA sequence: TGTGCCAGCAGCTCATCGGGACCGGATCGTGGCTACACCTTC. It specifies CASSSSGPDRGYTF.

The J gene is TRBJ2-3, the V gene TRBV7-2; 11 bases line up with TRBD2. This CDR3 is 16 amino acids long. V shed 1 base, J shed 6 bases, and the junction held 6 bases outside the gene matches. CDR1 and CDR2 (germline): SGHTA, FQGNSA. The CDR3 region is CASSLGLAGGGDTQYF. The CDR3 DNA is TGTGCCAGCAGCTTAGGGCTAGCGGGAGGTGGTGATACGCAGTATTTT.

The chain couples TRBV14 to TRBJ2-5; D remains ambiguous. Germline V CDR1 and CDR2: SGHDN, FVKESK. The CDR3 has 15 amino acids. V was trimmed by 2 bases and J by 2 bases, leaving 12 bases between them. Here the CDR3 reads CASSQLTGGQETQYF. DNA of the CDR3: TGTGCCAGCAGCCAACTGACGGGCGGACAAGAGACCCAGTACTTC.

Written as DNA, the CDR3 is TGTGCCAGCAGTTACGGGGGGAGGACTAATGAAAAACTGTTTTTT. Translated, it gives CASSYGGRTNEKLFF. V is TRBV6-5 and J is TRBJ1-4; possibly TRBD1 for D (5 bases). CDR3 length: 15 amino acids. In germline, CDR1 is MNHEY, CDR2 SVGAGI. V was trimmed by 2 bases and J by 2 bases, leaving 9 bases between them.

The rearrangement uses TRBV11-2 and TRBJ1-3, with D possibly matching TRBD1 (5 bases). CDR1 is SGHAT and CDR2 is FQNNGV in the germline V gene. Trimming pared 0 bases from V and 3 bases from J, leaving 9 bases between. The CDR3 length is 15 residues. CDR3 sequence (DNA): TGTGCCAGCAGCTTAGAAGGGACTGATGGAAACACCATATATTTT. Amino acids: CASSLEGTDGNTIYF.

The V gene is TRBV29-1, the J gene TRBJ2-1; D is possibly TRBD1 (7 bases). The germline V gene encodes CDR1 SQVTM and CDR2 ANQGSEA. The CDR3 extends over 15 amino acids. V lost 6 bases and J lost 4, with 19 bases in between. CDR3 amino acids: CSVDYRGLTYNEQFF. For the CDR3, the DNA is TGCAGCGTGGACTACAGGGGTCTAACATACAATGAGCAGTTCTTC.

The chain combines TRBV9 with TRBJ2-6; D is undetermined. The CDR3 runs to 16 residues. Germline CDR1 reads SGDLS; CDR2 reads YYNGEE. The V gene lost 0 bases and the J gene lost 0 bases, with 7 bases spanning the gap. Written as DNA, the CDR3 is TGTGCCAGCAGCGTAGATTTATCCTCTGGGGCCAACGTCCTGACTTTC. It encodes CASSVDLSSGANVLTF.

The J gene is TRBJ2-1, the V gene TRBV5-5; no clear D gene. The length of the CDR3 is 12 residues. Germline V gene lookup returns CDR1 SGHKS and CDR2 YYEKEE (reference sequence). Deletions cut 0 bases from V and 6 bases from J, with 4 bases between. CDR3 sequence: CASSLVANEQFF. For the CDR3, the DNA is TGTGCCAGCAGCTTGGTGGCCAATGAGCAGTTCTTC.

V and J are TRBV27 and TRBJ2-3; possibly TRBD2 for D (6 bases). Germline CDR1 MNHEY, CDR2 SMNVEV (reference sequence). The CDR3 extends over 14 amino acids. Between the trimmed V and J ends, which lost 3 bases and 4 bases, there was a span of 11 bases. The CDR3 region has the DNA TGTGCCAGCAGTTTGGGAGGCGGCGCAGATACGCAGTATTTT. Translation gives CASSLGGGADTQYF.

The rearrangement uses TRBV19 and TRBJ2-5; tentatively, D is TRBD1 (5 bases). Germline loops: CDR1 LNHDA, CDR2 SQIVND (reference sequence). Trimming cost V 3 bases and J 5 bases, with 13 bases left between them. This CDR3 is built from 14 residues. CDR3 bases: TGTGCCAGTAGTATTACCAGGGTCATCGAGACCCAGTACTTC. Amino acid sequence: CASSITRVIETQYF.

This clone has just a few counts. The CDR3: CASSAIQTNTEAFF. Written as DNA, the CDR3 is TGTGCCAGCAGCGCGATACAGACCAACACTGAAGCTTTCTTT. The J gene is TRBJ1-1, the V gene TRBV2; D unresolved. The CDR3 has 14 amino acids. The V end was cut by 6 bases, the J end by 2 bases, with 13 bases between. Germline CDR1 reads SNHLY; CDR2 reads FYNNEI.

The chain couples TRBV7-9 to TRBJ2-5, with a weak D call TRBD1 (5 bases). Germline CDR1 is SEHNR and CDR2 is FQNEAQ (reference sequence). The CDR3 loop spans 13 amino acids. The germline V and J ends were trimmed by 6 bases and 5 bases, with 13 bases remaining between them. The CDR3 reads CASRQGNSETQYF. CDR3 bases: TGTGCCAGCAGGCAGGGCAACAGTGAGACCCAGTACTTC. Full variable domain (outside the CDR3, taken from reference TRBV7-9 and TRBJ2-5): DTGVSQNPRHKITKRGQNVTFRCDPISEHNRLYWYRQTLGQGPEFLTYFQNEAQLEKSRLLSDRFSAERPKGSFSTLEIQRTEQGDSAMYLCASRQGNSETQYFGPGTRLLVL.

The V gene is TRBV4-1, the J gene TRBJ1-5; no clear D. The CDR3 has 15 residues. V lost 0 bases and J lost 5, with 11 bases in between. The V gene's germline CDR1 is MGHRA and CDR2 YSYEKL. The CDR3: CASSQEASRDQPQHF. DNA of the CDR3: TGCGCCAGCAGCCAAGAGGCATCTAGGGATCAGCCCCAGCATTTT.

The chain joins TRBV12-5 to TRBJ2-7, with no clear D. Germline values: CDR1 LGHNT, CDR2 FRNRAP. V gave up 1 base and J gave up 10 bases, with 14 bases separating them. This CDR3 is 13 amino acids long. The CDR3 region has the DNA TGTGCTAGTGGTTTGGACGCGATTAGGGATCAGTACTTC. Residues: CASGLDAIRDQYF.

The gene calls are TRBV5-1 and TRBJ2-7; 11 positions agree with TRBD1. Germline lookup yields CDR1 SGHRS and CDR2 YFSETQ. This CDR3 contains 14 residues. J lost 5 bases, V lost 3 bases, and 4 bases had no gene match. CDR3 sequence: CASSSGTGGDEQYF. CDR3 DNA: TGCGCCAGCAGCTCCGGGACAGGGGGGGACGAGCAGTACTTC.

This clone appeared once. The chain has TRBV19 and TRBJ1-4, with 7 bases identical to TRBD1. The V gene end was trimmed by 5 bases and the J gene end by 3 bases; junction bases not matched to a gene: 6. The CDR3 has 15 amino acids. Per germline, CDR1 LNHDA and CDR2 SQIVND (reference sequence). The CDR3, as DNA: TGTGCCAGTAGTCGAAAGGGGGCGGCTAATGAAAAACTGTTTTTT. Translating gives CASSRKGAANEKLFF. Combining the CDR3 with reference TRBV19 and TRBJ1-4 gives the whole variable domain DGGITQSPKYLFRKEGQNVTLSCEQNLNHDAMYWYRQDPGQGLRLIYYSQIVNDFQKGDIAEGYSVSREKKESFPLTVTSAQKNPTAFYLCASSRKGAANEKLFFGSGTQLSVL.

This chain links TRBV5-6 with TRBJ1-1; perhaps TRBD1 as D (5 bases). The CDR3 runs to 13 residues. Germline-derived CDR1 and CDR2 are SGHDT and YYEEEE. Trimming took off 3 bases at V and 2 bases at J, with 8 bases between the two ends. The CDR3 region is CASSWGSNTEAFF. Here the CDR3 DNA reads TGTGCCAGCAGCTGGGGCAGCAACACTGAAGCTTTCTTT. Combining the CDR3 with reference TRBV5-6 and TRBJ1-1 gives the whole variable domain DAGVTQSPTHLIKTRGQQVTLRCSPKSGHDTVSWYQQALGQGPQFIFQYYEEEERQRGNFPDRFSGHQFPNYSSELNVNALLLGDSALYLCASSWGSNTEAFFGQGTRLTVV.

The count of this clone is one. The CDR3 sequence: CASSQEGADYGYTF. The DNA for the CDR3 is TGTGCCAGCAGCCAAGAGGGGGCGGACTATGGCTACACCTTC. This sequence joins TRBV4-2 and TRBJ1-2; TRBD1 might be the D (6 bases). Germline V gives CDR1 LGHNA, CDR2 YNFKEQ. V lost 0 bases and J lost 3, with 8 bases in between. The CDR3 spans 14 residues.

This clone appeared a few times. V usage is TRBV9 and J usage is TRBJ1-1; D ambiguous. The CDR3 contains 14 residues. Trimming stripped 4 bases from V and 1 base from J, with 11 bases between. Germline V gene lookup returns CDR1 SGDLS and CDR2 YYNGEE. CDR3 sequence reads: CASSQISQNTEAFF. The CDR3 coding sequence is TGTGCCAGCAGCCAAATCTCTCAGAACACTGAAGCTTTCTTT.

This clone was found once. This chain joins TRBV6-1 and TRBJ2-3; D gene uncertain. CDR3 length: 12 amino acids. The V gene lost 8 bases and the J gene lost 2 bases, with 8 bases spanning the gap. The germline V gene has CDR1 MNHNS and CDR2 SASEGT. CDR3 loop: CASHGTTDTQYF. The CDR3 coding sequence is TGTGCCAGCCACGGAACCACAGATACGCAGTATTTT.

The chain is built from TRBV4-1 and TRBJ1-2, with a weak D call TRBD1 (5 bases). The V gene's germline CDR1 is MGHRA and CDR2 YSYEKL. The CDR3 has 15 amino acids. Between the trimmed V and J ends, which lost 0 bases and 7 bases, there was a span of 15 bases. CDR3 in DNA: TGCGCCAGCAGCCAAGAACTCGACAGCCTCCGTGGCTACACCTTC. Amino acids: CASSQELDSLRGYTF.

The chain combines TRBV7-2 with TRBJ2-7; either TRBD1 or TRBD2 may supply D (5 bases each). CDR1 SGHTA and CDR2 FQGNSA come from the germline V gene. The CDR3 runs to 15 residues. V lost 5 bases and J lost 4, with 18 bases in between. The CDR3 reads CASSVRDGPGYEQYF. The CDR3 nucleotides read TGTGCCAGCAGCGTCAGGGACGGCCCGGGATACGAGCAGTACTTC.